This T cell receptor beta chain emerged from a study of blood T cell repertoires in COVID-19. Turning to the study itself: From T cells, B-cell-depleted T cells, or PBMCs came the material, which was cDNA or gDNA.

In the original workflow: Scientists estimated how many nucleated cells there were by amplifying reference gene primers. Data came from immunoSEQ multiplex PCR; TCRdb stores just in-frame clones and leaves some out. V and J calls and clone size are as listed in that table; D and trimming were resolved from the DNA. The table lists 150,000 to 250,000 clones, around 94% of them singletons. J lost 8 bases, V lost 6 bases, and 7 bases had no gene match. Germline CDR1 reads LNHDA; CDR2 reads SQIVND (reference sequence). The CDR3 is 13 residues long. The J gene is TRBJ2-1, the V gene TRBV19; 7 bases agree with TRBD2. The sequence derives from a man aged 25-45 years with COVID-19, enrolled during active disease. Sequenced sample: peripheral blood. The CDR3 loop is CASRGRGNHEQFF. The CDR3 DNA reads TGTGCCAGTAGGGGGCGGGGGAACCATGAGCAGTTCTTC.